Listed below are T cell receptor beta chains from one sample, sequenced in a study of cytomegalovirus exposure and HLA in healthy donors. TCRdb's table, derived via immunoSEQ multiplex PCR, lists solely in-frame clones and lacks some. The sample consists of 200,000 or so clones, around 86% of them appearing once. Material for sequencing was PBMCs. Every receptor here comes from a woman aged 18-29 years in good health and CMV-seropositive. Each CDR3 is given with its conserved first and last residue. Fields, in order: clone size, J gene, D gene, V gene, CDR3 protein, CDR3 DNA. A D gene is named only where the DNA matches it firmly. The size of a clone is reported for some rows only, either as once, few or many, or as a class for expanded clones.

. TRBJ2-3 TRBD1 TRBV28 CASRDRTPDTQYF TGTGCCAGCCGGGACAGGACCCCAGATACGCAGTATTTT
. TRBJ2-7 . TRBV29-1 CSVEYEGSPQRSVYEQYF TGCAGCGTTGAATATGAAGGTTCCCCTCAAAGGAGCGTCTACGAGCAGTACTTC
. TRBJ1-2 TRBD1 TRBV5-4 CASSLWDRKANYGYTF TGTGCCAGCAGCTTGTGGGACAGGAAAGCTAACTATGGCTACACCTTC
. TRBJ1-1 . TRBV2 CASSEGFGVAFF TGTGCCAGCAGTGAAGGGTTCGGAGTAGCTTTCTTT
few TRBJ2-7 . TRBV27 CASSLAGNEQYF TGTGCCAGCAGTTTAGCAGGGAACGAGCAGTACTTC
few TRBJ2-7 TRBD1 TRBV28 CASSLGGQGGEQYF TGTGCCAGCAGTTTGGGGGGACAGGGTGGCGAGCAGTACTTC
. TRBJ2-2 TRBD1 TRBV2 CASSKPGQGMNTGELFF TGTGCCAGCAGTAAACCGGGACAGGGCATGAACACCGGGGAGCTGTTTTTT
few TRBJ1-2 TRBD1 TRBV4-1 CASSQTPGTGGNGYTF TGCGCCAGCAGCCAAACACCCGGGACAGGGGGCAATGGCTACACCTTC
. TRBJ1-2 TRBD1 TRBV29-1 CSVPDRADGYTF TGCAGCGTCCCGGACAGGGCGGATGGCTACACCTTC
. TRBJ1-5 . TRBV27 CASSLGGSLLSNQPQHF TGTGCCAGCAGTTTGGGAGGCAGTTTGCTTAGCAATCAGCCCCAGCATTTT
. TRBJ2-5 . TRBV10-3 CAISATPDSTTQETQYF TGTGCCATCAGTGCGACACCGGACAGTACAACCCAAGAGACCCAGTACTTC
few TRBJ1-2 TRBD1 TRBV2 CASGTGVGYTF TGTGCCAGCGGGACAGGGGTTGGCTACACCTTC
few TRBJ2-5 TRBD2 TRBV4-1 CASSLPGLAAGETQYF TGCGCCAGCAGCCTCCCGGGACTAGCGGCCGGGGAGACCCAGTACTTC
. TRBJ2-2 TRBD2 TRBV9 CASSELAGSGELFF TGTGCCAGCAGCGAACTAGCGGGTTCCGGGGAGCTGTTTTTT
. TRBJ2-3 TRBD2 TRBV6-1 CASSGEGTSGYTDTQYF TGTGCCAGCAGTGGAGAAGGGACTAGCGGCTACACAGATACGCAGTATTTT
. TRBJ2-1 TRBD2 TRBV28 CASSLGAGTSGSSYNEQFF TGTGCCAGCAGTTTAGGGGCCGGGACTAGCGGGAGCTCCTACAATGAGCAGTTCTTC
. TRBJ2-7 TRBD2 TRBV27 CASSAGLALFGYEQYF TGTGCCAGCAGTGCCGGACTAGCGCTCTTTGGGTACGAGCAGTACTTC
. TRBJ1-1 TRBD1 TRBV18 CASSPDRVNTEAFF TGTGCCAGCTCGCCGGACAGGGTGAACACTGAAGCTTTCTTT
. TRBJ2-3 TRBD2 TRBV6-5 CASSYGLAGADTQYF TGTGCCAGCAGTTACGGACTAGCGGGGGCCGATACGCAGTATTTT
. TRBJ2-7 . TRBV2 CASSSDGGTDEQYF TGTGCCAGCAGCAGTGATGGGGGCACGGACGAGCAGTACTTC
. TRBJ1-5 . TRBV15 CATSRDRNQPQHF TGTGCCACCAGCAGAGACAGAAATCAGCCCCAGCATTTT
. TRBJ2-7 TRBD2 TRBV6-5 CASSQTAGDAYEQYF TGTGCCAGCAGTCAGACAGCGGGAGACGCCTACGAGCAGTACTTC
. TRBJ2-3 TRBD2 TRBV28 CATQSGGGTDTQYF TGTGCCACCCAGAGCGGGGGAGGCACAGATACGCAGTATTTT
. TRBJ2-5 . TRBV9 CASSVGQGQETQYF TGTGCCAGCAGCGTAGGGCAGGGCCAAGAGACCCAGTACTTC
. TRBJ1-2 . TRBV9 CASSGRGGGYGYTF TGTGCCAGCAGCGGACGCGGGGGCGGCTATGGCTACACCTTC
. TRBJ1-2 . TRBV7-9 CASTRTGNYGYTF TGTGCCAGCACCCGAACAGGAAACTATGGCTACACCTTC
. TRBJ2-2 TRBD2 TRBV7-3 CASSLTPAGGPSTGELFF TGTGCCAGCAGCTTAACCCCAGCGGGAGGGCCAAGCACCGGGGAGCTGTTTTTT
. TRBJ2-1 . TRBV13 CASTTRGSTDNEQFF TGTGCCAGCACCACCAGAGGGAGCACCGACAATGAGCAGTTCTTC
. TRBJ1-2 . TRBV2 CASSVTQGEGYTF TGTGCCAGCAGTGTGACACAGGGAGAAGGCTACACCTTC
. TRBJ1-1 . TRBV28 CASSVRGNTEAFF TGTGCCAGCAGTGTCAGGGGGAACACTGAAGCTTTCTTT
. TRBJ2-1 . TRBV27 CASSLYGPMNEQFF TGTGCCAGCTCCTTATACGGTCCTATGAATGAGCAGTTCTTC
. TRBJ2-3 . TRBV6-1 CASSGLEYAVEFTDTQYF TGTGCCAGCAGTGGACTGGAGTACGCCGTAGAATTCACAGATACGCAGTATTTT
few TRBJ1-2 . TRBV2 CASSGNRETSGYTF TGTGCCAGCAGTGGAAACCGGGAGACCTCCGGCTACACCTTC
. TRBJ2-5 TRBD2 TRBV25-1 CASSEIAGGPGTQYF TGTGCCAGCAGTGAGATAGCGGGAGGCCCGGGGACCCAGTACTTC
. TRBJ1-1 . TRBV6-5 CASLRSGEAFF TGTGCCAGCCTTAGATCGGGGGAAGCTTTCTTT
. TRBJ2-7 . TRBV4-1 CASSQGPIQGYYEQYF TGCGCCAGCAGCCAAGGGCCAATACAGGGTTACTACGAGCAGTACTTC
. TRBJ2-7 . TRBV11-2 CASSLQGEQYF TGTGCCAGCAGCCTACAGGGAGAGCAGTACTTC
. TRBJ2-7 TRBD2 TRBV9 CASSVDIGLVYEQYF TGTGCCAGCAGCGTAGATATAGGACTAGTCTACGAGCAGTACTTC
. TRBJ2-7 . TRBV18 CASSPPGGHEQYF TGTGCCAGCTCACCACCCGGGGGACACGAGCAGTACTTC
. TRBJ2-1 . TRBV7-9 CASSLVTGELHNEQFF TGTGCCAGCAGCTTAGTGACAGGAGAGCTCCACAATGAGCAGTTCTTC
. TRBJ2-1 . TRBV5-1 CASSLSYSSYNEQFF TGCGCCAGCAGCTTGAGCTACAGCTCCTACAATGAGCAGTTCTTC
. TRBJ1-2 . TRBV4-1 CASSQPRRNPYGYTF TGCGCCAGCAGCCAACCTAGACGGAACCCCTATGGCTACACCTTC
. TRBJ1-3 TRBD1 TRBV6-5 CASSNRGIGNTIYF TGTGCCAGCAGTAACAGGGGGATTGGAAACACCATATATTTT
. TRBJ1-2 . TRBV27 CASRSLRRQKKYGYTF TGTGCCAGCAGAAGTCTGCGTCGACAGAAAAAATATGGCTACACCTTC
. TRBJ2-5 TRBD2 TRBV9 CASSVRLAGGMETQYF TGTGCCAGCAGCGTAAGGCTAGCGGGAGGTATGGAGACCCAGTACTTC
. TRBJ2-5 TRBD1 TRBV18 CASSRTGPQETQYF TGTGCCAGCTCCCGGACAGGGCCCCAAGAGACCCAGTACTTC
. TRBJ2-3 TRBD2 TRBV7-3 CASSPIAGPPDTQYF TGTGCCAGCAGCCCCATAGCGGGCCCCCCAGATACGCAGTATTTT
. TRBJ1-1 TRBD1 TRBV19 CATGTGNTEAFF TGTGCCACAGGGACAGGGAACACTGAAGCTTTCTTT
. TRBJ2-1 . TRBV27 CASKGTPTGDEQFF TGTGCCAGCAAAGGGACACCAACCGGGGATGAGCAGTTCTTC
. TRBJ2-2 TRBD2 TRBV28 CASTPGLAKNTGELFF TGTGCCAGCACCCCCGGACTAGCTAAAAACACCGGGGAGCTGTTTTTT